This is a list of T cell receptor beta chains from one sample in a study of T cell changes during pregnancy in multiple sclerosis. The method was immunoSEQ multiplex PCR; TCRdb's version includes in-frame clones alone and lacks a portion of them. The sample yields around 70,000 clones, roughly 92% seen once. The source material was peripheral blood, sampled after pregnancy. These receptors were obtained from a female donor in good health, enrolled as a control in a pregnancy study. Both conserved end residues are part of each CDR3. D genes are given only for firm matches. Rows may omit the clone size; those that give it use once, few, many or a size class.

j_call | d_call | clone_size | v_call | cdr3_nt | cdr3_aa
TRBJ2-1 | TRBD2 | . | TRBV4-3 | TGCGCCAGCAGCCACCCCGGGACTAGCGGGAGGTTCGATGAGCAGTTCTTC | CASSHPGTSGRFDEQFF
TRBJ2-1 | . | . | TRBV9 | TGTGCCAGCAGCGTATCCCAGTACAATGAGCAGTTCTTC | CASSVSQYNEQFF
TRBJ2-7 | . | . | TRBV11-1 | TGTGCCAGCAGGCCACGTTTCGGGGGTTTTTCAGACGAGCAGTACTTC | CASRPRFGGFSDEQYF
TRBJ1-2 | TRBD1 | . | TRBV30 | TGTGCCTGGAGTAAGGGGCAGGGGGCCCAAAACTATGGCTACACCTTC | CAWSKGQGAQNYGYTF
TRBJ2-7 | . | few | TRBV18 | TGTGCCAGCTCACCCCGGGGAATCGACGAGCAGTACTTC | CASSPRGIDEQYF
TRBJ2-2 | TRBD1 | . | TRBV5-1 | TGCGCCAGCAGTTCCGGACAGGGGAGGGTCGGGGAGCTGTTTTTT | CASSSGQGRVGELFF
TRBJ2-7 | . | . | TRBV28 | TGTGCCAGCAGTTTAACACAGGGTCGGGGCGAGCAGTACTTC | CASSLTQGRGEQYF
TRBJ2-1 | . | . | TRBV10-3 | TGTGCCATCAGTGCGCTTCTATCAGGTGGCAATGAGCAGTTCTTC | CAISALLSGGNEQFF
TRBJ1-1 | . | . | TRBV10-3 | TGTGCCATCAGTGAGTCGGGGGGGAAGGTAGCTGAAGCTTTCTTT | CAISESGGKVAEAFF
TRBJ2-1 | TRBD2 | . | TRBV19 | TGTGCCAGTAGTATAATTGGCGGGGGGGCCATGAATGAGCAGTTCTTC | CASSIIGGGAMNEQFF
TRBJ1-4 | . | . | TRBV19 | TGTGCCAGTAGTCCCGGGACAAGGCTTGAAAAACTGTTTTTT | CASSPGTRLEKLFF
TRBJ1-3 | . | . | TRBV29-1 | TGCACCGCCTCGGGGGGCTCTGGAAACACCATATATTTT | CTASGGSGNTIYF
TRBJ2-7 | TRBD2 | . | TRBV2 | TGTGCCAGCAGGGGACCGGGACTAGCGTTTCCCTACGAGCAGTACTTC | CASRGPGLAFPYEQYF
TRBJ2-1 | . | . | TRBV19 | TGTGCCAGTAGTATAGGTAGAGGAACGCCTTACAATGAGCAGTTCTTC | CASSIGRGTPYNEQFF
TRBJ2-7 | TRBD2 | . | TRBV7-9 | TGTGCCAGCAGCCCAAGTAGCGGGGGTTCCTACGAGCAGTACTTC | CASSPSSGGSYEQYF
TRBJ1-5 | . | once | TRBV28 | TGTGCCAGCAGTCCCCTGAGGGGGGGCTGGGGTAATCAGCCCCAGCATTTT | CASSPLRGGWGNQPQHF
TRBJ2-1 | TRBD2 | . | TRBV7-3 | TGTGCCAGCAGCCCCCTGGGTAGGACTAGCGGGAACTATGAGCAGTTCTTC | CASSPLGRTSGNYEQFF
TRBJ1-2 | . | . | TRBV30 | TGTGCCTGGAGTCCCCCCGGGGGTAGTAACTATGGCTACACCTTC | CAWSPPGGSNYGYTF
TRBJ2-7 | TRBD1 | . | TRBV10-3 | TGTGCCATCAGTGGGGGGGACAGGGGGCCCTACGAGCAGTACTTC | CAISGGDRGPYEQYF
TRBJ1-2 | TRBD1 | . | TRBV9 | TGTGCCAGCAATGGGGCAGGGAGGCAGGGGGCCGATAACTATGGCTACACCTTC | CASNGAGRQGADNYGYTF
TRBJ2-1 | TRBD2 | . | TRBV7-6 | TGTGCCAGCAGCTTAGCGCGTGTAGCGGGAGGCAATGAGCAGTTCTTC | CASSLARVAGGNEQFF
TRBJ2-1 | . | . | TRBV18 | TGTGCCAGCTCCTACCGGGAGAGGCCCCAGGAGCAGTTCTTC | CASSYRERPQEQFF
TRBJ1-3 | . | once | TRBV19 | TGTGCCAGTAGTAAGACAGACTCTGGAAACACCATATATTTT | CASSKTDSGNTIYF
TRBJ2-1 | TRBD2 | . | TRBV5-1 | TGCGCCAGCAGCCTTATACTAGCGGGAGGAACAGGTGAGCAGTTCTTC | CASSLILAGGTGEQFF
TRBJ2-2 | . | few | TRBV27 | TGTGCCAGCAGCTCAATTGGTGTTGATACAAACACCGGGGAGCTGTTTTTT | CASSSIGVDTNTGELFF
TRBJ2-3 | TRBD2 | . | TRBV5-6 | TGTGCCAGCAGAACTGCGGGGGGGGCCAAAGATACGCAGTATTTT | CASRTAGGAKDTQYF
TRBJ1-1 | . | once | TRBV27 | TGTGCCAGCAGTTTTTTTCAGGGTTTGGGCACTGAAGCTTTCTTT | CASSFFQGLGTEAFF
TRBJ2-7 | . | . | TRBV19 | TGTGCCAGTAGTCCAGGAGGAGGCGGGGACTACGAGCAGTACTTC | CASSPGGGGDYEQYF
TRBJ1-6 | . | . | TRBV7-9 | TGTGCCAGCGCTGCACAGACTAATTCACCCCTCCACTTT | CASAAQTNSPLHF
TRBJ1-2 | TRBD1 | once | TRBV18 | TGTGCCAGCTCACTGACAGGGGATAACTATGGCTACACCTTC | CASSLTGDNYGYTF
TRBJ1-2 | TRBD1 | . | TRBV7-2 | TGTGCCAGCAGCCCCGGGACAGCGATTAACTATGGCTACACCTTC | CASSPGTAINYGYTF
TRBJ1-4 | TRBD1 | . | TRBV4-3 | TGCGCCAGCAGCCAAGATTCAGTAGGGACAGCAACTAATGAAAAACTGTTTTTT | CASSQDSVGTATNEKLFF
TRBJ2-3 | TRBD2 | . | TRBV2 | TGTGCCAGCAGTGAACAGGGCGGGGGGTACACAGATACGCAGTATTTT | CASSEQGGGYTDTQYF
TRBJ2-1 | TRBD2 | . | TRBV7-3 | TGTGCCAGCAGCTCAGCAGACGGGACTAGCGGGAGTAATGAGCAGTTCTTC | CASSSADGTSGSNEQFF
TRBJ2-1 | . | . | TRBV28 | TGTGCCAGCACACGACAGAGTTCCTACAATGAGCAGTTCTTC | CASTRQSSYNEQFF
TRBJ2-5 | TRBD2 | . | TRBV25-1 | TGTGCCAGCAGTGAAGATAGCGGGTTATGGGAGACCCAGTACTTC | CASSEDSGLWETQYF
TRBJ1-3 | . | . | TRBV15 | TGTGCCACCAGGGGCGGACAGACCTTCTCTGGAAACACCATATATTTT | CATRGGQTFSGNTIYF
TRBJ2-5 | TRBD2 | . | TRBV6-1 | TGTGCCAGCAGTGAGTCCGCGGGAGGTCAAGAGACCCAGTACTTC | CASSESAGGQETQYF